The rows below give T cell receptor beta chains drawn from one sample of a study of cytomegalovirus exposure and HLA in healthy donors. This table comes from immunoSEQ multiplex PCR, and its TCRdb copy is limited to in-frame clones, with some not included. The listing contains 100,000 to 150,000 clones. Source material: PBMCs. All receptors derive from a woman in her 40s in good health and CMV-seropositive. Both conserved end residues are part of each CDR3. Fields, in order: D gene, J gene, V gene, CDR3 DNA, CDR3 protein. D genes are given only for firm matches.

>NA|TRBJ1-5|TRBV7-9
TGTGCCAGCAGCTGGGGTGGGGGGGATCAGCCCCAGCATTTT
CASSWGGGDQPQHF
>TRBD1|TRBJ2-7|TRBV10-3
TGTGCCATCAGGTCGACAGGGGGCGTAAATAACGAGCAGTACTTC
CAIRSTGGVNNEQYF
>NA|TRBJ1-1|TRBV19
TGTGCCAGTAGTATTCCCGGCCAGGGGGAAGCTTTCTTT
CASSIPGQGEAFF
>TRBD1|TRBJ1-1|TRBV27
TGTGCCAGCAGTCCACAGGGGAAACTGAACACTGAAGCTTTCTTT
CASSPQGKLNTEAFF
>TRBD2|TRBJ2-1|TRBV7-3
TGTGCCAGCAGCGTAGGTACTAGCGGGAGCCTTTACAATGAGCAGTTCTTC
CASSVGTSGSLYNEQFF
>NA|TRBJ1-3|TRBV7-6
TGTGCCAGCAGCTCCCCTCTAGGAGGTAGCTCTGGAAACACCATATATTTT
CASSSPLGGSSGNTIYF
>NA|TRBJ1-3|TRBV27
TGTGCCAGCAGTTTATCCCCTCTAATCGGGACACCCTTACAAACTGGAAACACCATATATTTT
CASSLSPLIGTPLQTGNTIYF
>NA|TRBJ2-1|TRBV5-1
TGCGCCAGCAGCCCGGAGGGGCTGGTGAACGAGCAGTTCTTC
CASSPEGLVNEQFF
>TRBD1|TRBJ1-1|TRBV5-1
TGCGCCAGCAGCTTTCGACAGGGGGGTGGGACTGAAGCTTTCTTT
CASSFRQGGGTEAFF
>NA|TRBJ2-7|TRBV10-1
TGCGCCAGCAGTGAGGGTCCCTTGAGCTCCTACGAGCAGTACTTC
CASSEGPLSSYEQYF
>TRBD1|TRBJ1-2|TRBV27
TGTGCCAGCAGTTTTTATGGACAGGGGGTAGGCGTTGGCTACACCTTC
CASSFYGQGVGVGYTF
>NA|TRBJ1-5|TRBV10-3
TGTGCCATCAGTGAGTCGCCAGGGTATCAGCCCCAGCATTTT
CAISESPGYQPQHF
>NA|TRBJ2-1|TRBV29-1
TGCAGCGTTGTGAGAGGGTCTGGCTCCTACAATGAGCAGTTCTTC
CSVVRGSGSYNEQFF
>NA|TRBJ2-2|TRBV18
TGTGCCAGCTCACCACGGGCGGGATGGGTCACCGGGGAGCTGTTTTTT
CASSPRAGWVTGELFF
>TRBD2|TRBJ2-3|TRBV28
TGTGCCAGCAGTGCCGCGGGAGGGCGAGGGGATACGCAGTATTTT
CASSAAGGRGDTQYF
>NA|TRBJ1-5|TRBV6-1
TGTGCCAGCAGTGAAACTACTGCTGGCATCAGGCCCCAGCATTTT
CASSETTAGIRPQHF
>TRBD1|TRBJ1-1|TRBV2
TGTGCCAGCCTGGACAGGGTCTTGAACACTGAAGCTTTCTTT
CASLDRVLNTEAFF